This T cell receptor (beta chain) was identified in a study of lymphopenia after photon versus proton radiotherapy. The table came from immunoSEQ multiplex PCR; TCRdb's copy has only in-frame clones and leaves some out. The sample includes more than 45,000 clones, 65% to 85% of them seen just once. Study-wide results and caveats: Oligoclonal CD8+ Temra expansion after nadir drove photon patients' diversity drop. Under photons, naive T cells and diversity fell while effector/memory populations rose.

The V gene end was trimmed by 2 bases and the J gene end by 3 bases; junction bases not matched to a gene: 4. There are 17 residues in the CDR3. Germline CDR1 and CDR2: SGHDT and YYEEEE. As concerns this clone: The antigen remains unidentified.

The J gene is TRBJ2-2, the V gene TRBV5-6; 13 positions match TRBD2. The TCR was taken from a man aged 55-75 years with pancreatic cancer. Material: peripheral blood, obtained from a patient treated with proton-based radiotherapy. The CDR3 region is CASSLLGLAGDTGELFF. The DNA for the CDR3 is TGTGCCAGCAGCTTATTAGGACTAGCGGGAGACACCGGGGAGCTGTTTTTT. The full variable domain, with the rest looked up from reference TRBV5-6 and TRBJ2-2, is DAGVTQSPTHLIKTRGQQVTLRCSPKSGHDTVSWYQQALGQGPQFIFQYYEEEERQRGNFPDRFSGHQFPNYSSELNVNALLLGDSALYLCASSLLGLAGDTGELFFGEGSRLTVL.